This TCR beta chain appears in the sequencing data of a study of cytomegalovirus exposure and HLA in healthy donors. Study as a whole: Of several hundred genotyped donors, 80% to 85% grouped in the Caucasian-associated ancestry cluster. Regarding the study as a whole: Later analysis identified a missense DCLRE1C variant that was linked to TCR beta V- and J-gene trimming.

Trimming left V 3 bases short and J 1 base short, with 7 bases between. Germline V lookup: CDR1 SGHRS, CDR2 YFSETQ. This CDR3 spans 13 amino acids. Donors counted as nominally healthy when sampled, yet unrecorded immune exposures were likely. Worth noting for this clone: The antigen is undetermined.

PCR used 60 Vbeta primers and 13 Jbeta primers. This table comes from immunoSEQ multiplex PCR, and its TCRdb copy is limited to in-frame clones, with some not included. The profile shows over 30,000 clones, 80% to 90% of them singletons. The chain is built from TRBV5-1 and TRBJ1-1, with a tentative D call TRBD1 (5 bases). This clonotype was sampled from a woman under 30 in good health and CMV-seronegative. The source material was PBMCs. CDR3 in amino acids: CASSSQGNTEAFF. DNA for the CDR3: TGCGCCAGCAGCTCCCAGGGGAACACTGAAGCTTTCTTT. The full variable domain, with the rest looked up from reference TRBV5-1 and TRBJ1-1, is KAGVTQTPRYLIKTRGQQVTLSCSPISGHRSVSWYQQTPGQGLQFLFEYFSETQRNKGNFPGRFSGRQFSNSRSEMNVSTLELGDSALYLCASSSQGNTEAFFGQGTRLTVV.